The entry below describes one TCR beta chain. The CDR3 consists of 14 residues. Germline CDR1 reads SGHDT; CDR2 reads YYEEEE. V was clipped by 2 bases and J by 0 bases; unmatched bases: 1. TCRdb used MiXCR to reprocess the 5' RACE reads, holding one entry per CDR3 protein. Here the sample spans 70,000 to 100,000 distinct CDR3 sequences, around 13% being singletons. The entry originates in a study of T-cell memory formation after mild COVID-19. The chain carries TRBV5-6 and TRBJ1-1, with 7 positions matching TRBD1. This clonotype originated in an adult woman who had mild COVID-19 (a few samples of this study predate the infection). Cell type and time point are not known. Sequenced material: PBMCs or a T cell subset sorted from them (not recorded which). CDR3 region: CASSFDRVNTEAFF. CDR3 bases: TGTGCCAGCAGCTTCGACAGGGTGAACACTGAAGCTTTCTTT.